This is a list of T cell receptor beta chains from one sample in a study of shared clonotypes between healthy human individuals. Sequencing was performed with immunoSEQ multiplex PCR; in TCRdb, only in-frame clones are kept and a portion is missing. This sample has millions of clones, with 93% found just once. Sequenced: naive CD4+ T cells from PBMCs. The source is a man aged 18 to 29 in good health. Some clones in this sample may be carry-over from other donors' samples. The CDR3 runs from the conserved cysteine through the conserved F or W. D genes are given only for firm matches. Clone size is given for some rows only: seen once, a few or many times, or a class if the clone is expanded.

>TRBV5-1|NA|TRBJ2-5|TRBD2
TGCGCCAGCAGCCAGGGACTAGCGGGACGGGAGACCCAGTACTTC
CASSQGLAGRETQYF
>TRBV28|NA|TRBJ2-7|NA
TGTGCCAGCAGTGCTACCGGGACACACCCCTACGAGCAGTACTTC
CASSATGTHPYEQYF
>TRBV25-1|NA|TRBJ1-2|TRBD1
TGTGCCAGCAGTGAGACAGGGGGAGGTGATGGCTACACCTTC
CASSETGGGDGYTF
>TRBV4-1|NA|TRBJ2-7|NA
TGCGCCAGCAGCCAAGCCTTTGTGAGGCCTTTGGGCGAGCAGTACTTC
CASSQAFVRPLGEQYF
>TRBV16|once|TRBJ2-2|NA
TGTGCCAGCAGCCAATTCGTGGCCAACACCGGGGAGCTGTTTTTT
CASSQFVANTGELFF
>TRBV2|NA|TRBJ2-5|NA
TGTGCCAGCAGCGCCAGGGCAACTCAAGAGACCCAGTACTTC
CASSARATQETQYF
>TRBV6-1|NA|TRBJ2-1|TRBD2
TGTGCCAGCAGTGCGATACTAGCGGGAGGGGGGGGTGAGCAGTTCTTC
CASSAILAGGGGEQFF
>TRBV2|NA|TRBJ2-7|TRBD1
TGTGCCAGCAGTAGGACAGGGAGCCACGAGCAGTACTTC
CASSRTGSHEQYF
>TRBV15|NA|TRBJ1-5|NA
TGTGCCACCAGCAGGGCAAATCAGCCCCAGCATTTT
CATSRANQPQHF
>TRBV19|NA|TRBJ1-2|NA
TGTGCCAGTAAAGGGAGGGAGCATGGGTATGGCTACACCTTC
CASKGREHGYGYTF
>TRBV6-5|NA|TRBJ2-7|TRBD1
TGTGCCAGCAGTTACTCGATTACCGGGACAGGGGGCGAGCAGTACTTC
CASSYSITGTGGEQYF
>TRBV9|NA|TRBJ1-1|NA
TGTGCCAGCAGCGTAGTCGCAGCGAACACTGAAGCTTTCTTT
CASSVVAANTEAFF
>TRBV15|NA|TRBJ2-2|NA
TGTGCCACCAGCACTGGGACACTCACCGGGGAGCTGTTTTTT
CATSTGTLTGELFF
>TRBV6-6|NA|TRBJ2-7|TRBD1
TGTGCCACCATGGGACAGGATAGCTACGAGCAGTACTTC
CATMGQDSYEQYF
>TRBV27|NA|TRBJ2-3|TRBD2
TGTGCCAGCAGTTCCAACCTAATCGCGGGAGCGGAAGATACGCAGTATTTT
CASSSNLIAGAEDTQYF
>TRBV6-4|NA|TRBJ2-4|TRBD2
TGTGCCAGCACCGGGACTAGTAAAACCAAAAACATTCAGTACTTC
CASTGTSKTKNIQYF
>TRBV7-9|NA|TRBJ1-2|NA
TGTGCCAGCAGCTTAATCACAGGGGGCTACACCTTC
CASSLITGGYTF
>TRBV5-6|NA|TRBJ2-7|NA
TGTGCCAGCAGCTTACAAATTCGGGAGATGGGCGAGCAGTACTTC
CASSLQIREMGEQYF
>TRBV11-2|NA|TRBJ1-1|NA
TGTGCCAGCAGCTTATTGGTGGGGGTTGAAGCTTTCTTT
CASSLLVGVEAFF
>TRBV30|NA|TRBJ2-2|TRBD1
TGTGCCTGGAGGGTAACAGGGGCCACCGGGGAGCTGTTTTTT
CAWRVTGATGELFF
>TRBV6-5|NA|TRBJ2-3|NA
TGTGCCAGCAGTTACTACGGGAGTGAAGATACGCAGTATTTT
CASSYYGSEDTQYF
>TRBV5-1|NA|TRBJ2-1|NA
TGCGCCAGCAGCACCTACGGGAAAAGCTCCTACAATGAGCAGTTCTTC
CASSTYGKSSYNEQFF
>TRBV7-2|NA|TRBJ2-2|NA
TGTGCCAGCAGCTTAGATACTAGCGGGGAGCTGTTTTTT
CASSLDTSGELFF
>TRBV12-5|NA|TRBJ2-2|NA
TGTGCTAGTGGTGCCGACGGGACCCCGGAATCCGGGGAGCTGTTTTTT
CASGADGTPESGELFF
>TRBV28|NA|TRBJ2-5|NA
TGTGCCAGCAGTTTCTCGGCAGGTACATACCAAGAGACCCAGTACTTC
CASSFSAGTYQETQYF
>TRBV28|NA|TRBJ1-5|TRBD1
TGTGCCAGCAGTTTATCAGGGGGCCTAAGTCAGCCCCAGCATTTT
CASSLSGGLSQPQHF
>TRBV2|few|TRBJ1-1|TRBD1
TGTGCCAGCAGGGGGGACAGCCCTGAAGCTTTCTTT
CASRGDSPEAFF
>TRBV28|NA|TRBJ1-1|NA
TGTGCCAGCAGTTTATCTCGGGGGCGCACTGAAGCTTTCTTT
CASSLSRGRTEAFF
>TRBV7-9|NA|TRBJ2-5|NA
TGTGCCAGCAGCCCCGGGACTCGAGGGGTGCGTGGGCAAGAGACCCAGTACTTC
CASSPGTRGVRGQETQYF
>TRBV28|NA|TRBJ2-3|NA
TGTGCCAGCTGGACAGTCACAGATACGCAGTATTTT
CASWTVTDTQYF
>TRBV7-2|NA|TRBJ1-2|NA
TGTGCCAGCAGCCCAGGACAGAACTATGGCTACACCTTC
CASSPGQNYGYTF
>TRBV4-3|NA|TRBJ2-1|NA
TGCGCCAGCAGCCAAGTTATGCCCGGGTCGGTTATCGGCTACAATGAGCAGTTCTTC
CASSQVMPGSVIGYNEQFF
>TRBV11-2|NA|TRBJ2-7|TRBD1
TGTGCCAGCAGCCCTAGGGGGACGGGACAGGACGAGCAGTACTTC
CASSPRGTGQDEQYF
>TRBV9|NA|TRBJ2-2|TRBD1
TGTGCCAGCAGCGAGAGGGACAGTTCCTACACCGGGGAGCTGTTTTTT
CASSERDSSYTGELFF
>TRBV7-9|NA|TRBJ2-3|NA
TGTGCCAGCAGCTTTCTTAGGGGGCGGGATGCGACAGATACGCAGTATTTT
CASSFLRGRDATDTQYF
>TRBV28|NA|TRBJ1-1|NA
TGTGCCAGCAGTCCCCAAGCCTTCCCTGGGGACACTGAAGCTTTCTTT
CASSPQAFPGDTEAFF
>TRBV7-9|NA|TRBJ1-5|TRBD1
TGTGCCAGCAGCGAACTAACAGGGGCTCAGCCCCAGCATTTT
CASSELTGAQPQHF
>TRBV7-2|NA|TRBJ2-5|TRBD1
TGTGCCAGCAGCTCCCGGGACAGGGTCATTCAGACCCAGTACTTC
CASSSRDRVIQTQYF
>TRBV7-2|NA|TRBJ2-2|NA
TGTGCCAGCAGCCCAAGTTTCACCGGGGAGCTGTTTTTT
CASSPSFTGELFF
>TRBV5-4|NA|TRBJ1-2|TRBD1
TGTGCCAGCAGCGGGGACAGGGCTTATGGCTACACCTTC
CASSGDRAYGYTF
>TRBV7-2|NA|TRBJ2-1|TRBD1
TGTGCCAGCATCCCGGACAGGGGCAATGAGCAGTTCTTC
CASIPDRGNEQFF
>TRBV6-1|NA|TRBJ1-5|NA
TGTGCCAGCAGCAGGGGTCAGCCCCAGCATTTT
CASSRGQPQHF
>TRBV4-1|NA|TRBJ1-2|TRBD1
TGCGCCAGCAGCCAGCCGGGACAGGGAGATGGCTACACCTTC
CASSQPGQGDGYTF
>TRBV7-9|NA|TRBJ2-5|TRBD2
TGTGCCAGCAGCCGTGGGACTAGCGGCCAAGAGACCCAGTACTTC
CASSRGTSGQETQYF
>TRBV7-3|NA|TRBJ2-3|NA
TGTGCCAGCAGCTTTACAGGGTCTGGCACAGATACGCAGTATTTT
CASSFTGSGTDTQYF
>TRBV29-1|NA|TRBJ1-3|NA
TGCAGCGTTTCAGGTTTGGGGTCTGGAAACACCATATATTTT
CSVSGLGSGNTIYF
>TRBV10-3|NA|TRBJ1-5|NA
TGTGCCATCAGCCCGGGCCACGAAACCTATGGCAATCAGCCCCAGCATTTT
CAISPGHETYGNQPQHF
>TRBV19|NA|TRBJ2-2|NA
TGTGCCAGTAGTATATTCGGGGGCGCGGCCGGGGAGCTGTTTTTT
CASSIFGGAAGELFF
>TRBV15|NA|TRBJ2-3|NA
TGTGCCACCAGCAGAGTACGGGAGCCTTCCACAGATACGCAGTATTTT
CATSRVREPSTDTQYF
>TRBV11-1|NA|TRBJ2-7|NA
TGTGCCAGCAGCTCGGATCCTGACAAGCACGAGCAGTACTTC
CASSSDPDKHEQYF
>TRBV7-9|NA|TRBJ2-1|NA
TGTGCCAGCAGCTTAGGACTGGGAGGCTCCTACAATGAGCAGTTCTTC
CASSLGLGGSYNEQFF
>TRBV7-3|NA|TRBJ2-6|NA
TGTGCCAGCAGCCCCACATCCAGTAACGTCCTGACTTTC
CASSPTSSNVLTF
>TRBV19|once|TRBJ2-4|TRBD1
TGTGCCAGTAGTATAGGGGGGACAGCGACCAAAAACATTCAGTACTTC
CASSIGGTATKNIQYF